This record covers a single T cell receptor beta chain. The antigen remains unidentified. Exclusions: uncontrolled infection, other autoimmune disease, pregnancy, lactation. This record comes from a study of T cells in Graves' hyperthyroidism and ophthalmopathy. Whole-study context: Peripheral blood was obtained at initial diagnosis, preceding any treatment.

RNA transcripts served as the template for amplifying TCR beta CDR3 regions. The TCR CDR3 first-round RT-PCR relied on the HTBI primer set. Each CDR3 protein is one row after TCRdb ran MiXCR on the multiplex PCR reads. The table records some 650,000 distinct CDR3 sequences, approximately 15% of them present only once. Study-wide points: Expanded thyroid clonotypes (above 0.001) were mostly also found in blood. In simple terms, a model built on 13 V-J features told ophthalmopathy apart from stable hyperthyroidism.

The CDR3 covers 13 residues. Germline V lookup: CDR1 SEHNR, CDR2 FQNEAQ (reference sequence). Trimming pared 3 bases from V and 4 bases from J, leaving 9 bases between. The J gene is TRBJ1-1, the V gene TRBV7-9; D unresolved. The source is a woman aged 40 to 55 with Graves' ophthalmopathy. Source material: blood. CDR3 nucleotides: TGTGCCAGCAGCTTGGAGACTCTCACTGAAGCTTTCTTT. The encoded protein is CASSLETLTEAFF.